These T cell receptor beta chains were read from a single sample in a study of T cell responses to AZD1222 COVID-19 vaccine. Profiled with immunoSEQ multiplex PCR; TCRdb holds only in-frame clones, not every one. This sample carries 130,000 or so clones, 86% of them seen once, and the ten largest clones take over 2.5%. This specimen was peripheral blood, taken 28 days after the second AZD1222 dose. Source of these receptors: an adult who received the AZD1222 COVID-19 vaccine. Both conserved end residues are trimmed from each CDR3.

v_gene	j_gene	CDR3aa
TRBV7-3	TRBJ2-1	ASSEQVSSYNEQF
TRBV25-1	TRBJ1-2	ASSGQGALSYGYT
TRBV27	TRBJ2-2	ASSSPSGRGVTGELF
TRBV7-2	TRBJ1-2	ASSPPGRIISYT
TRBV7-9	TRBJ2-7	ASSLAADPYEQY
TRBV19	TRBJ2-1	ASRTGDRGYNEQF
TRBV28	TRBJ2-1	ASSFGGGSYNEQF
TRBV11-3	TRBJ2-5	ASSGRQGEWETQY
TRBV30	TRBJ2-7	ACTRDFGEQY
TRBV18	TRBJ1-2	ASSPQAENGYT
TRBV6-7	TRBJ1-5	ASSYSGDDQPQH
TRBV12-3/TRBV12-4	TRBJ1-2	ASSPGAPGGYT
TRBV5-1	TRBJ1-1	ASSLRTGGRLAEAF
TRBV29-1	TRBJ2-2	SVARGGSGELF
TRBV19	TRBJ2-2	ASSIGWKGTGELF
TRBV7-9	TRBJ2-1	ASTHGAGAYNEQF
TRBV6-5	TRBJ2-1	ASSSVDGSFYNEQF
TRBV9	TRBJ2-1	ASSEQGTAYNEQF
TRBV2	TRBJ2-1	ASSEADASYNEQF
TRBV6-5	TRBJ1-2	ASSYSYSPNYGYT
TRBV4-1	TRBJ1-1	ASSQGSPRTVNTEAF
TRBV12-3/TRBV12-4	TRBJ1-2	ASSRVNYGYT
TRBV10-3	TRBJ1-3	AISVDRSAGNTIY